This T cell receptor (beta chain) was retrieved from a study of blood T cell repertoires in COVID-19. The germline gives CDR1 SNHLY, CDR2 FYNNEI. This CDR3 spans 15 amino acids. Trimming removed 4 bases from V and 0 bases from J, with 10 bases in between. Clones were read by immunoSEQ multiplex PCR, and TCRdb kept only the in-frame ones, dropping some. The table has roughly 300,000 clones, about four fifths seen once; the top ten hold roughly 1.6%. The V gene is TRBV2, the J gene TRBJ1-3; unclear D gene. This receptor was identified in a human donor with COVID-19, enrolled during active disease. The donor label of this sample is uncertain. Material for sequencing was peripheral blood. The CDR3 region is CASSAMGYSGNTIYF. The CDR3 DNA reads as TGTGCCAGCAGTGCCATGGGCTACTCTGGAAACACCATATATTTT.